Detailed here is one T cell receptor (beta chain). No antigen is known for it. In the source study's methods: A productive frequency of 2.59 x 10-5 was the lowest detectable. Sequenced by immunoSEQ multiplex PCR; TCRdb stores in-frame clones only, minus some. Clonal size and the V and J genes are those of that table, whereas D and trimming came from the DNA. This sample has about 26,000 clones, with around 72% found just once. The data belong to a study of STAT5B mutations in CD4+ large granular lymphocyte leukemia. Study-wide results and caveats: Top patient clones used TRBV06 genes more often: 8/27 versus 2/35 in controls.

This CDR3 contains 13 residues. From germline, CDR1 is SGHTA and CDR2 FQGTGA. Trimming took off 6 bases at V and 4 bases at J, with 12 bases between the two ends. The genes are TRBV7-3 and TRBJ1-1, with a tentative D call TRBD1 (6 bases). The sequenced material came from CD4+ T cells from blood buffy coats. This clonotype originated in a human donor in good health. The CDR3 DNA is TGTGCCAGCAGGGCGGGCAGGGGCACTGAAGCTTTCTTT. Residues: CASRAGRGTEAFF. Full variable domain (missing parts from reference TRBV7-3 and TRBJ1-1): GAGVSQTPSNKVTEKGKYVELRCDPISGHTALYWYRQSLGQGPEFLIYFQGTGAADDSGLPNDRFFAVRPEGSVSTLKIQRTERGDSAVYLCASRAGRGTEAFFGQGTRLTVV.